This entry lists 26 T cell receptor beta chains sequenced from one sample in a study of blood T cell repertoires in COVID-19. The method was immunoSEQ multiplex PCR; TCRdb's version includes in-frame clones alone and lacks a portion of them. The sample has about 140,000 clones; around 80% are singletons. The specimen sequenced was peripheral blood. The receptors come from a human donor in a cohort sampled during active COVID-19.

The V gene is TRBV9, the J gene TRBJ2-1; no firm D call. This CDR3 has 12 amino acids. Germline lookup yields CDR1 SGDLS and CDR2 YYNGEE. V was pared by 3 bases and J by 3 bases, with 4 bases between. This CDR3 reads CASSAHYNEQFF. CDR3 coding DNA: TGTGCCAGCAGCGCCCACTACAATGAGCAGTTCTTC.

The chain links TRBV12-3 or TRBV12-4 to TRBJ2-6, with unresolved D. The V and J ends lost 6 bases and 5 bases respectively, with 8 bases between them. The length of the CDR3 is 13 residues. The DNA of the CDR3 is TGTGCCAGCAGAACGACTCGGGCCAACGTCCTGACTTTC. It yields the protein CASRTTRANVLTF.

This clone has a single count. This chain uses TRBV7-8 with TRBJ1-1; D possibly corresponds to TRBD1 (5 bases). Trimming left V 0 bases short and J 1 base short, with 9 bases between. The germline gives CDR1 SGHVS, CDR2 FQNEAQ. The CDR3 covers 15 residues. CDR3 sequence reads: CASSLAQGPNTEAFF. CDR3 coding DNA: TGTGCCAGCAGCTTAGCCCAGGGCCCGAACACTGAAGCTTTCTTT.

A remark on this clone: At one end, the junction sequence differs from germline, possibly due to a read error. The J gene is TRBJ2-3, the V gene TRBV7-7, with D perhaps matching TRBD1 (5 bases). Germline CDR1 and CDR2: SSHAT and FNYEAQ (reference sequence). CDR3 length: 14 residues. The chain's CDR3 is CASSPSTGAPTQYF. The DNA of the CDR3 is TGTGCTAGCAGCCCATCGACTGGGGCCCCTACGCAGTATTTT.

The gene calls are TRBV16 and TRBJ2-7; D is unresolved. The CDR3 has 14 amino acids. Germline V gene lookup returns CDR1 KGHSY and CDR2 FQNENV. The germline V and J ends were trimmed by 4 bases and 1 base, with 11 bases remaining between them. The CDR3 DNA reads TGTGCCAGCAGCCCCCTTCGGGTTTCCTACGAGCAGTACTTC. It codes for CASSPLRVSYEQYF.

This sequence joins TRBV19 and TRBJ1-5; TRBD1 matches 9 bases. Looked up from germline, CDR1 is LNHDA and CDR2 is SQIVND (reference sequence). The CDR3 totals 14 residues. The V gene end was trimmed by 4 bases and the J gene end by 4 bases; junction bases not matched to a gene: 2. CDR3 region: CASSKDRGNQPQHF. The CDR3 DNA is TGTGCCAGTAGTAAGGACAGGGGAAATCAGCCCCAGCATTTT. The full variable domain, its missing parts supplied by reference TRBV19 and TRBJ1-5, is DGGITQSPKYLFRKEGQNVTLSCEQNLNHDAMYWYRQDPGQGLRLIYYSQIVNDFQKGDIAEGYSVSREKKESFPLTVTSAQKNPTAFYLCASSKDRGNQPQHFGDGTRLSIL.

This chain connects TRBV20-1 to TRBJ2-7, with TRBD2 matching over 11 bases. This CDR3 is 11 amino acids long. The V gene's germline CDR1 is DFQATT and CDR2 SNEGSKA (reference sequence). This CDR3 reads CRLAGGYEQYF. CDR3 in DNA: TGCAGGCTAGCGGGGGGCTACGAGCAGTACTTC.

The rearrangement uses TRBV6-5 and TRBJ2-7, with 10 nucleotides matching TRBD1. The ends lost 10 bases at V and 3 bases at J; junction bases unmatched: 9. The CDR3 length is 14 residues. Germline CDR1 and CDR2: MNHEY and SVGAGI. CDR3 sequence: CATGDRGRNYEQYF. The CDR3 DNA sequence: TGTGCCACCGGGGACAGGGGTAGGAACTACGAGCAGTACTTC.

V is TRBV28 and J is TRBJ2-1; TRBD2 is a possible D gene (5 bases). The germline V gene encodes CDR1 MDHEN and CDR2 SYDVKM. Trimming pared 4 bases from V and 8 bases from J, leaving 12 bases between. The CDR3 length is 13 residues. As DNA, the CDR3 is TGTGCCAGCAGTTCGGGGAGCGAAGATGAGCAGTTCTTC. Its translation is CASSSGSEDEQFF. The whole variable domain, remainder taken from reference TRBV28 and TRBJ2-1, is DVKVTQSSRYLVKRTGEKVFLECVQDMDHENMFWYRQDPGLGLRLIYFSYDVKMKEKGDIPEGYSVSREKKERFSLILESASTNQTSMYLCASSSGSEDEQFFGPGTRLTVL.

This chain joins TRBV28 and TRBJ1-5; maybe TRBD1 (5 bases). The V end was cut by 2 bases, the J end by 7 bases, with 15 bases between. CDR1 is MDHEN, CDR2 SYDVKM, per germline. The CDR3 spans 15 residues. As DNA, the CDR3 is TGTGCCAGCAGTTTAAGCAGGGCAGGTCAACAGCCCCAGCATTTT. Its protein is CASSLSRAGQQPQHF.

The rearrangement uses TRBV20-1 and TRBJ1-4; a possible D gene is TRBD1 (5 bases). The CDR3 is made up of 13 amino acids. V dropped 3 bases and J dropped 8 bases, with 13 bases sitting between them. CDR1 is DFQATT and CDR2 is SNEGSKA in the germline V gene (reference sequence). The CDR3 loop is CSASFRGLEKLFF. Written as DNA, the CDR3 is TGCAGTGCTAGTTTTAGGGGTTTGGAAAAACTGTTTTTT.

CDR3 residues: CAWSKSGTGGTNEKLFF. CDR3 nucleotides: TGTGCCTGGAGTAAATCCGGGACAGGGGGAACTAATGAAAAACTGTTTTTT. The chain employs TRBV30 and TRBJ1-4; 11 bases are a match to TRBD1. This CDR3 has 17 residues. The J segment lost 1 base and the V segment lost 2 bases, leaving 6 bases of the junction unmatched. Germline V gene lookup returns CDR1 GTSNPN and CDR2 SVGIG (reference sequence).

The rearrangement uses TRBV30 and TRBJ2-3, with TRBD2 matching over 11 bases. This CDR3 has 15 residues. With V trimmed by 8 bases and J by 2 bases, 9 bases remained unmatched. CDR1 is GTSNPN, CDR2 SVGIG, per germline (reference sequence). CDR3 in DNA: TGTGCCGGGGACCTAGCGGGGGGAACCACAGATACGCAGTATTTT. This sequence encodes CAGDLAGGTTDTQYF.

The V gene is TRBV9, the J gene TRBJ2-3, with 8 bases that match TRBD2. The V and J ends lost 0 bases and 3 bases, in that order; junction bases with no gene match: 3. The length of the CDR3 is 15 residues. The germline V gene encodes CDR1 SGDLS and CDR2 YYNGEE. CDR3 sequence reads: CASSVAGRGTDTQYF. The CDR3 coding sequence is TGTGCCAGCAGCGTAGCCGGGAGGGGTACAGATACGCAGTATTTT.

The chain has TRBV11-1 and TRBJ2-1; weak D call: TRBD1 (6 bases). Germline CDR1 reads SGHAT; CDR2 reads FQDESV (reference sequence). This CDR3 has 16 amino acids. Between the trimmed V and J ends, which lost 5 bases and 0 bases, there was a span of 14 bases. As DNA, the CDR3 is TGTGCCAGCAGCCTTAACAGGGAATTCTCCTACAATGAGCAGTTCTTC. This sequence encodes CASSLNREFSYNEQFF.

The chain couples TRBV5-1 to TRBJ1-1; the match to TRBD1 covers 7 bases. Germline V gene lookup returns CDR1 SGHRS and CDR2 YFSETQ. This CDR3 region has 15 residues. J lost 4 bases, V lost 0 bases, and 6 bases had no gene match. The CDR3 nucleotides read TGCGCCAGCAGCTTGGTTCAGGGGGTTTCCACTGAAGCTTTCTTT. This sequence encodes CASSLVQGVSTEAFF.

The chain carries TRBV7-9 and TRBJ2-7; the D gene is possibly TRBD1 (8 bases). V was clipped by 4 bases and J by 4 bases, with 23 bases between them. Germline V gene data show CDR1 as SEHNR and CDR2 as FQNEAQ (reference sequence). The CDR3 length is 17 residues. CDR3 amino acids: CASSSRPWTGRVYEQYF. Written as DNA, the CDR3 is TGTGCCAGCAGCTCCCGCCCGTGGACAGGGAGGGTATACGAGCAGTACTTC.

The table lists this clone with a count of one. At one of its ends the junction is not consistent with the germline gene, which may arise from a read error. The V gene is TRBV27, the J gene TRBJ2-7, with D possibly being TRBD1 (5 bases). The CDR3 length is 12 residues. Looked up from germline, CDR1 is MNHEY and CDR2 is SMNVEV (reference sequence). The CDR3 is CASSLTGLEAHF. The CDR3 DNA is TGTGCCAGCAGTTTAACAGGCCTTGAGGCGCACTTC.

CDR3 nucleotide sequence: TGTGCCAGCTCGCGGGCCAGACAGGGCCTAGAGACCCAGTACTTC. Its translation is CASSRARQGLETQYF. This chain links TRBV18 with TRBJ2-5; 7 positions match TRBD1. V gave up 6 bases and J gave up 4 bases; unmatched junction bases: 11. This CDR3 is built from 15 residues. The germline V gene encodes CDR1 KGHSH and CDR2 LQKENI. The full variable domain, with the rest looked up from reference TRBV18 and TRBJ2-5, is NAGVMQNPRHLVRRRGQEARLRCSPMKGHSHVYWYRQLPEEGLKFMVYLQKENIIDESGMPKERFSAEFPKEGPSILRIQQVVRGDSAAYFCASSRARQGLETQYFGPGTRLLVL.

This sequence joins TRBV7-2 and TRBJ2-2; no firm D call. The germline V gene encodes CDR1 SGHTA and CDR2 FQGNSA. The V end lost 2 bases, the J end lost 1 base, and 8 bases lay between the germline ends. The CDR3 runs 15 residues. CDR3: CASSLSSGNTGELFF. The DNA of the CDR3 is TGTGCCAGCAGCTTAAGTTCCGGGAACACCGGGGAGCTGTTTTTT.

The chain is built from TRBV6-2 or TRBV6-3 and TRBJ2-5; a possible D gene is TRBD2 (5 bases). V lost 2 bases, J lost 2 bases, and 9 bases lay in between. The CDR3 is 14 amino acids. Germline lookup yields CDR1 MNHEY and CDR2 SVGEGT. CDR3 sequence (DNA): TGTGCCAGCAGTTACCCAAGCGGACAAGAGACCCAGTACTTC. Translated: CASSYPSGQETQYF.

This chain uses TRBV5-5 with TRBJ2-7; 9 bases are a match to TRBD1. The CDR3 runs 15 residues. After removal of 0 bases from V and 3 bases from J, the junction contained 4 bases not matched to a gene. CDR1 is SGHKS and CDR2 is YYEKEE in the germline V gene (reference sequence). The CDR3 protein is CASSLEQGAIYEQYF. CDR3 DNA sequence: TGTGCCAGCAGCTTGGAACAGGGGGCGATCTACGAGCAGTACTTC.

The J gene is TRBJ2-1, the V gene TRBV2; no reliable D call. Trimming shortened V by 4 bases and J by 6 bases, and 10 bases separated the two germline ends. Germline CDR1 is SNHLY and CDR2 is FYNNEI. The CDR3 length is 13 residues. CDR3 amino acids: CASSALSINEQFF. CDR3 bases: TGTGCCAGCAGTGCTCTTAGCATCAATGAGCAGTTCTTC.

This chain joins TRBV5-1 and TRBJ2-5, with 7 bases that match TRBD2. The CDR3 has 15 residues. The germline V gene encodes CDR1 SGHRS and CDR2 YFSETQ. Trimming took 1 base from V and 4 from J; bases not matched to a gene: 7. The CDR3, as DNA: TGCGCCAGCAGCTTGTTTACGGGGGGAGGAGAGACCCAGTACTTC. This sequence encodes CASSLFTGGGETQYF. Supplemented by reference TRBV5-1 and TRBJ2-5, the full variable domain reads KAGVTQTPRYLIKTRGQQVTLSCSPISGHRSVSWYQQTPGQGLQFLFEYFSETQRNKGNFPGRFSGRQFSNSRSEMNVSTLELGDSALYLCASSLFTGGGETQYFGPGTRLLVL.

The genes are TRBV7-9 and TRBJ1-3; D perhaps matches TRBD1 (6 bases). Trimming took 5 bases from V and 0 from J, leaving 17 bases between them. This CDR3 has 17 residues. The germline V gene encodes CDR1 SEHNR and CDR2 FQNEAQ (reference sequence). The CDR3 spells CASSPGTTVTSGNTIYF. In nucleotides, the CDR3 is TGTGCCAGCAGCCCCGGGACAACGGTTACCTCTGGAAACACCATATATTTT.

V gene TRBV9 combines with J gene TRBJ1-1; D is possibly TRBD1 (6 bases). Trimming took 3 bases from V and 6 from J, leaving 18 bases between them. Germline CDR1 and CDR2: SGDLS and YYNGEE. This CDR3 has 15 amino acids. The CDR3 DNA is TGTGCCAGCAGCGGAACAGGGTCGGGGTTCTCTGAAGCTTTCTTT. It encodes CASSGTGSGFSEAFF.